These T cell receptor beta chains were read from a single sample in a study of shared clonotypes between healthy human individuals. TCRdb's copy holds only in-frame clones and misses some; the assay was immunoSEQ multiplex PCR. The data hold 1.4 million to 1.5 million clones, with roughly 96% observed a single time. The sequencing input was naive CD4+ T cells sorted from blood. Source of these receptors: a man in his thirties or forties in good health. Both conserved end residues are part of each CDR3. The order of the fields is clone size, D gene, CDR3 length, J gene, V gene, CDR3 DNA, CDR3 protein. The D gene is left open where the match is weak. Rows give clone size only sometimes, using once, few, many, or a class for an expanded clone.

.,.,14,TRBJ2-7,TRBV15,TGTGCCACCAGCGTTTCACCTCTCTCCTACGAGCAGTACTTC,CATSVSPLSYEQYF
.,TRBD2,16,TRBJ2-7,TRBV10-3,TGTGCCATCAGTGTTGGCCTAGCGGGAGTAACGTACGAGCAGTACTTC,CAISVGLAGVTYEQYF
.,.,13,TRBJ1-1,TRBV6-6,TGTGCCAGCAGTTACGAAGTGTACACTGAAGCTTTCTTT,CASSYEVYTEAFF
once,.,18,TRBJ2-7,TRBV5-1,TGCGCCAGCAGCTTGGGCCCCCCAGGGAGCGGAACCTTCTACGAGCAGTACTTC,CASSLGPPGSGTFYEQYF
.,.,15,TRBJ2-3,TRBV9,TGTGCCAGCAGCGTATTGGGGGGCTGGACAGATACGCAGTATTTT,CASSVLGGWTDTQYF
.,.,15,TRBJ2-1,TRBV27,TGTGCCAGCAGTTCCAGGTGGCGGGACCTCAATGAGCAGTTCTTC,CASSSRWRDLNEQFF
.,.,13,TRBJ1-1,TRBV7-6,TGTGCCAGCAGCTCAGATACAGAGAGTGAAGCTTTCTTT,CASSSDTESEAFF
.,.,15,TRBJ2-7,TRBV7-2,TGTGCCAGCAGCTCCCGGGTCACCTACTCCTACGAGCAGTACTTC,CASSSRVTYSYEQYF
.,.,14,TRBJ2-7,TRBV6-6,TGTGCCAGCAGGGGACCCTCGGATTCCTACGAGCAGTACTTC,CASRGPSDSYEQYF
.,.,14,TRBJ2-3,TRBV7-6,TGTGCCAGCAGCTTTGGGGGGTTTACAGATACGCAGTATTTT,CASSFGGFTDTQYF
.,.,15,TRBJ2-2,TRBV9,TGTGCCAGCAGCGTATTTAATGGGGGCACCGGGGAGCTGTTTTTT,CASSVFNGGTGELFF
once,.,14,TRBJ2-7,TRBV5-1,TGCGCCAGCAGCTTGGGGAGGGTAGACGACGAGCAGTACTTC,CASSLGRVDDEQYF
.,.,12,TRBJ1-2,TRBV6-6,TGTGCCAGCAGTTACTCTCCCTATGGCTACACCTTC,CASSYSPYGYTF
.,.,14,TRBJ2-1,TRBV11-2,TGTGCCAGCAGCTTCTCCCTACAATACAATGAGCAGTTCTTC,CASSFSLQYNEQFF
once,TRBD2,14,TRBJ2-3,TRBV29-1,TGCAGCGTTGGAGCTAGCGGGGTCGCAGATACGCAGTATTTT,CSVGASGVADTQYF
.,TRBD2,15,TRBJ2-2,TRBV7-9,TGTGCCAGCAGCTCTAGCGGGATGAACACCGGGGAGCTGTTTTTT,CASSSSGMNTGELFF
.,.,14,TRBJ2-3,TRBV19,TGTGCCAGTAGTATAGCGCTGAGCACAGATACGCAGTATTTT,CASSIALSTDTQYF